These 11 T cell receptor beta chains were sequenced from one sample in a study of T cell responses to AZD1222 COVID-19 vaccine. TCRdb's copy holds only in-frame clones and misses some; the assay was immunoSEQ multiplex PCR. Of some 140,000 clones listed, 88% were seen once; the top ten hold around 3.1%. The input for sequencing was peripheral blood, taken on day 0 of AZD1222 vaccination. The source is an adult in good health.

The chain is built from TRBV7-3 and TRBJ2-3, with D tentatively TRBD1 or TRBD2 (5 bases each). CDR3 length: 16 residues. V lost 1 base to trimming and J lost 1 base, with 12 bases between them. Germline CDR1 and CDR2: SGHTA and FQGTGA. The CDR3 is CASSLKSGAGTDTQYF. The CDR3 DNA follows: TGTGCCAGCAGCTTAAAATCCGGGGCGGGCACAGATACGCAGTATTTT. Combining the CDR3 with reference TRBV7-3 and TRBJ2-3 gives the whole variable domain GAGVSQTPSNKVTEKGKYVELRCDPISGHTALYWYRQSLGQGPEFLIYFQGTGAADDSGLPNDRFFAVRPEGSVSTLKIQRTERGDSAVYLCASSLKSGAGTDTQYFGPGTRLTVL.

The V call is TRBV20-1, the J call TRBJ2-7; 10 bases agree with TRBD1. This CDR3 has 14 amino acids. The junction had 5 bases not matched to a gene; V was cut back by 3 bases and J by 3 bases. Germline V gene lookup returns CDR1 DFQATT and CDR2 SNEGSKA (reference sequence). CDR3 sequence reads: CSASPGTGVYEQYF. CDR3 bases: TGCAGTGCTAGTCCGGGGACAGGGGTCTACGAGCAGTACTTC.

The V and J genes are TRBV19 and TRBJ1-2; 9 bases agree with TRBD1. The CDR3 length is 17 residues. V gave up 5 bases and J gave up 0 bases; unmatched junction bases: 10. Germline CDR1 LNHDA, CDR2 SQIVND (reference sequence). CDR3 sequence (DNA): TGTGCCAGTAGTTCTCGACAGGGGGGTATTGCTAACTATGGCTACACCTTC. Its protein product is CASSSRQGGIANYGYTF.

In this sample, this clone turned up many times. The identical CDR3 is also encoded by other nucleotide sequences in the sample. V gene TRBV29-1 combines with J gene TRBJ1-1, with D hard to call. CDR1 is SQVTM and CDR2 is ANQGSEA in the germline V gene. This CDR3 comprises 13 residues. V was shortened by 0 bases and J by 6 bases, with 11 bases between the two germline ends. The CDR3 nucleotides are TGCAGCGTTGAAGACGGCGGGGTGGCTGAAGCTTTCTTT. It translates to CSVEDGGVAEAFF.

This rearrangement joins TRBV2 to TRBJ2-5, with D possibly being TRBD1 or TRBD2 (5 bases each). The germline V gene encodes CDR1 SNHLY and CDR2 FYNNEI. Trimming took 6 bases from V and 3 from J, leaving 23 bases between them. This CDR3 region has 17 residues. The CDR3 nucleotides are TGTGCCAGCAGGACACTTTACGGGGCAAAACAAAAAGAGACCCAGTACTTC. Translated, it gives CASRTLYGAKQKETQYF.

This clone was seen a handful of times. V usage is TRBV14 and J usage is TRBJ2-2; 11 nucleotides agree with TRBD2. CDR3 length equals 20 residues. The V gene's germline CDR1 is SGHDN and CDR2 FVKESK. V lost 4 bases and J lost 0; bases outside the gene matches: 13. The CDR3 loop reads CASSRSIPGLAATNTGELFF. The CDR3 nucleotides are TGTGCCAGCAGCCGCTCCATTCCGGGACTAGCGGCGACGAACACCGGGGAGCTGTTTTTT.

DNA of the CDR3: TGTGCCAGCAGTTCCCCCGGGGTAGGCCCGGGGAACTATGGCTACACCTTC. It translates to CASSSPGVGPGNYGYTF. The chain recombines TRBV28 with TRBJ1-2, with D unresolved. The V end lost 4 bases, the J end lost 2 bases, and 20 bases lay between the germline ends. Looked up from germline, CDR1 is MDHEN and CDR2 is SYDVKM. This CDR3 is 17 amino acids long.

This clone has just one count. The chain employs TRBV28 and TRBJ2-1; 9 bases match TRBD2. Trimming took 5 bases from V and 4 from J; bases not matched to a gene: 9. This CDR3 is built from 16 residues. CDR1 and CDR2 from the germline V gene are MDHEN and SYDVKM. CDR3 sequence reads: CASSKNSGGPYNEQFF. DNA of the CDR3: TGTGCCAGCAGTAAAAATAGCGGGGGACCGTACAATGAGCAGTTCTTC. The whole variable domain, remainder taken from reference TRBV28 and TRBJ2-1, is DVKVTQSSRYLVKRTGEKVFLECVQDMDHENMFWYRQDPGLGLRLIYFSYDVKMKEKGDIPEGYSVSREKKERFSLILESASTNQTSMYLCASSKNSGGPYNEQFFGPGTRLTVL.

This chain joins TRBV5-5 and TRBJ2-1; D might be TRBD2 (5 bases). V was shortened by 0 bases and J by 2 bases, with 9 bases between the two germline ends. There are 15 residues in the CDR3. In germline, CDR1 is SGHKS, CDR2 YYEKEE (reference sequence). CDR3 sequence reads: CASSLARAPYNEQFF. CDR3 sequence (DNA): TGTGCCAGCAGCTTGGCGCGGGCCCCCTACAATGAGCAGTTCTTC.

This clone came up once. The chain joins TRBV12-5 to TRBJ1-1; D gene uncertain. Germline V gene lookup returns CDR1 LGHNT and CDR2 FRNRAP. Trimming removed 5 bases from V and 11 bases from J, with 12 bases in between. This CDR3 contains 11 residues. The CDR3 region has the DNA TGTGCTAGTGGTCTCGATATGGAGGCTTTCTTT. As protein: CASGLDMEAFF.

V gene TRBV9 combines with J gene TRBJ2-1; 13 nucleotides align to TRBD2. The J segment lost 4 bases and the V segment lost 4 bases, leaving 5 bases of the junction unmatched. Germline lookup yields CDR1 SGDLS and CDR2 YYNGEE. The length of the CDR3 is 16 residues. The DNA for the CDR3 is TGTGCCAGCAGCCCCCGGACTAGCGGGGGTTACAATGAGCAGTTCTTC. Translation gives CASSPRTSGGYNEQFF.